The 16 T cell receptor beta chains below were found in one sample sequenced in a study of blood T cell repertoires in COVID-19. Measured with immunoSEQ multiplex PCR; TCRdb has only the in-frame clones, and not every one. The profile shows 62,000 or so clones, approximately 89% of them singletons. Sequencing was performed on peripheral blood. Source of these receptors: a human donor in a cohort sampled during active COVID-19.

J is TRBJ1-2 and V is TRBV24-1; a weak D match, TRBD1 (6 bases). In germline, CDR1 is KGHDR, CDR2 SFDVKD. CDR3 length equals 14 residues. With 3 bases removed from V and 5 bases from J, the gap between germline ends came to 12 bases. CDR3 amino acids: CATSDPVRGYGYTF. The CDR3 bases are TGTGCCACCAGTGATCCAGTTAGGGGGTATGGCTACACCTTC.

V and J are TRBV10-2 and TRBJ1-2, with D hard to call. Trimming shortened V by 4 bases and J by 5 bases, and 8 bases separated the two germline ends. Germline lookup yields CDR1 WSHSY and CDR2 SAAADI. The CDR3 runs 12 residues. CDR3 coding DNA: TGCGCCAGCAGTGCCACAGAGTATGGCTACACCTTC. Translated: CASSATEYGYTF.

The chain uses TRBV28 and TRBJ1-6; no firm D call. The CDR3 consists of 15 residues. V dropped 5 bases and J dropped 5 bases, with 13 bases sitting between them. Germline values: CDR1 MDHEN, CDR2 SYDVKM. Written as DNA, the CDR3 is TGTGCCAGCAGTGTCGTAGATTCTCATAATTCACCCCTCCACTTT. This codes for CASSVVDSHNSPLHF.

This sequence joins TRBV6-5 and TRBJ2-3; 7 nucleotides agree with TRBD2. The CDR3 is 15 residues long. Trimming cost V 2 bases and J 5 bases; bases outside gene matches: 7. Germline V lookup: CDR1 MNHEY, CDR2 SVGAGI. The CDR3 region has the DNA TGTGCCAGCAGTTACCTGGCGGGAGCTAAAGATACGCAGTATTTT. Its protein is CASSYLAGAKDTQYF.

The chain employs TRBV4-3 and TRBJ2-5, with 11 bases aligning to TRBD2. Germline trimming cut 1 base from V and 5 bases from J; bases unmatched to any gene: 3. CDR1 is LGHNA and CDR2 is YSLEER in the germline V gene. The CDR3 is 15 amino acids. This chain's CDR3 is CASSQAASGGETQYF. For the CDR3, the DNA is TGCGCCAGCAGCCAAGCCGCTAGCGGGGGGGAGACCCAGTACTTC.

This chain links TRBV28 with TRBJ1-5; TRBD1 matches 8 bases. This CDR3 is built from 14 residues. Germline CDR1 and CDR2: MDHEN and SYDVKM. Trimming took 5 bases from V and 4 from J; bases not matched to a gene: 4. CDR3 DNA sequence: TGTGCCAGCAGTGTCCGACAGGGGAATCAGCCCCAGCATTTT. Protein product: CASSVRQGNQPQHF.

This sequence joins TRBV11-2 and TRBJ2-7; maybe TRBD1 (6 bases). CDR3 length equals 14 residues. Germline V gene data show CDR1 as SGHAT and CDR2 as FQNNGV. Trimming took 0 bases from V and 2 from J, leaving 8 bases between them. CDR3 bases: TGTGCCAGCAGCTTAGAAGGGGGTCCCTACGAGCAGTACTTC. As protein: CASSLEGGPYEQYF. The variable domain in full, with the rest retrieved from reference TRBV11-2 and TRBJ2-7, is EAGVAQSPRYKIIEKRQSVAFWCNPISGHATLYWYQQILGQGPKLLIQFQNNGVVDDSQLPKDRFSAERLKGVDSTLKIQPAKLEDSAVYLCASSLEGGPYEQYFGPGTRLTVT.

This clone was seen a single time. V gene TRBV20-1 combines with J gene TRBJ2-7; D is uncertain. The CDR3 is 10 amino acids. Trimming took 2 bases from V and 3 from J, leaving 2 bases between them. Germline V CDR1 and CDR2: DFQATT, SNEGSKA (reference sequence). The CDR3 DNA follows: TGCAGTGCTAGACTCTACGAGCAGTACTTC. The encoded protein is CSARLYEQYF.

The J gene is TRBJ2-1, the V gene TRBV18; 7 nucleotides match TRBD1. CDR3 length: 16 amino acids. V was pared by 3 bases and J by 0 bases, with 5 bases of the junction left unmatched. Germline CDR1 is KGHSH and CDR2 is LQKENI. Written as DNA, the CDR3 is TGTGCCAGCTCACCGGAAAGACAGGGCTCCTACAATGAGCAGTTCTTC. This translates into CASSPERQGSYNEQFF.

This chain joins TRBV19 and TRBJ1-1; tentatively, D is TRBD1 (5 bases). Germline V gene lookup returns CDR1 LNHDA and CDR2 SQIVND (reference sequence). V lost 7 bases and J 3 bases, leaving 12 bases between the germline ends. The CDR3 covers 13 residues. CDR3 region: CASTRQGYTEAFF. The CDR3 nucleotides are TGTGCCAGTACTCGGCAGGGCTACACTGAAGCTTTCTTT.

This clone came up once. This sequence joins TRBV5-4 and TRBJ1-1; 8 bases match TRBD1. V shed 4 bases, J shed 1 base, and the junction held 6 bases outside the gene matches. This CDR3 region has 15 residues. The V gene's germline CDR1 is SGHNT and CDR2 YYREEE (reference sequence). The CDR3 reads CASSVVGTGNTEAFF. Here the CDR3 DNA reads TGTGCCAGCAGCGTAGTGGGGACAGGGAACACTGAAGCTTTCTTT.

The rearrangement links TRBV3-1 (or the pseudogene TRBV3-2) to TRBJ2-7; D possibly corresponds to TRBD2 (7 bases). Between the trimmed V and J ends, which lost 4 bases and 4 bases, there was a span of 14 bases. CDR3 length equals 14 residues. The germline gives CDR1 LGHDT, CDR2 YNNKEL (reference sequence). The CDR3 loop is CASSLRGGSYEQYF. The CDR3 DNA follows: TGTGCCAGCAGCCTTAGGGGGGGTTCTTACGAGCAGTACTTC.

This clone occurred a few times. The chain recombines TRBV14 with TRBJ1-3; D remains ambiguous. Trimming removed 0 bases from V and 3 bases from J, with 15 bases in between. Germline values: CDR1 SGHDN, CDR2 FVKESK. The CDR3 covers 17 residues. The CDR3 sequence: CASSQEREWFDGNTIYF. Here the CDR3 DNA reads TGTGCCAGCAGCCAAGAGAGGGAGTGGTTCGATGGAAACACCATATATTTT.

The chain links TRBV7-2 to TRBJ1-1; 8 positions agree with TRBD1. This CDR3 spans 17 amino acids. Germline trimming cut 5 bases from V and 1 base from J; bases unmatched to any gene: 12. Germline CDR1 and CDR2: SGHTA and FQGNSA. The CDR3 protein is CASSARTGSGRNTEAFF. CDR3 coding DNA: TGTGCCAGCAGCGCAAGGACAGGGTCTGGGAGGAACACTGAAGCTTTCTTT. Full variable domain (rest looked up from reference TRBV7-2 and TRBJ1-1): GAGVSQSPSNKVTEKGKDVELRCDPISGHTALYWYRQSLGQGLEFLIYFQGNSAPDKSGLPSDRFSAERTGGSVSTLTIQRTQQEDSAVYLCASSARTGSGRNTEAFFGQGTRLTVV.

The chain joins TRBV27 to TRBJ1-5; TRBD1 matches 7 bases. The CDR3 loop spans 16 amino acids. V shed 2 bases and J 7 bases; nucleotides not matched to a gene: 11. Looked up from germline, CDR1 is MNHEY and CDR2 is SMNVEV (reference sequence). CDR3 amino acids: CASSLRGEGAGQPQHF. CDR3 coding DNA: TGTGCCAGCAGTTTAAGAGGAGAGGGGGCAGGGCAGCCCCAGCATTTT.

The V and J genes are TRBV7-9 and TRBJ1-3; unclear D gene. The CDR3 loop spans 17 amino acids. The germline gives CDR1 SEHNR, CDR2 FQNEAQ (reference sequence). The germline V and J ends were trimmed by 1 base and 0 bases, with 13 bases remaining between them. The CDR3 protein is CASSLGGLGGSGNTIYF. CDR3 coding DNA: TGTGCCAGCAGCTTAGGGGGTCTCGGAGGCTCTGGAAACACCATATATTTT.